Below, 30 T cell receptor beta chains from the same sample are listed, as sequenced in a study of blood T cell repertoires in COVID-19. This table comes from immunoSEQ multiplex PCR, and its TCRdb copy is limited to in-frame clones, with some not included. The table records over 45,000 clones, about 83% of them present only once. Sequenced: peripheral blood. These TCRs come from a woman older than 75 with acute or convalescent COVID-19.

The chain links TRBV10-1 to TRBJ2-7; 10 bases map to TRBD1. CDR1 is WNHNN, CDR2 SYGVQD, per germline (reference sequence). This CDR3 comprises 14 residues. V shed 4 bases and J 5 bases; nucleotides not matched to a gene: 5. The CDR3 region has the DNA TGCGCCAGCAGTGGGACAGGGGGTATCGACGAGCAGTACTTC. Amino acid sequence: CASSGTGGIDEQYF.

This rearrangement joins TRBV14 to TRBJ1-1; perhaps TRBD1 as D (5 bases). Germline lookup yields CDR1 SGHDN and CDR2 FVKESK. V lost 0 bases and J 6 bases, leaving 11 bases between the germline ends. The CDR3 has 14 residues. The CDR3 region has the DNA TGTGCCAGCAGCCAAGAGTCAGGGAGGGCTGAAGCTTTCTTT. It yields the protein CASSQESGRAEAFF.

In its sample, this clone was seen a few times. The chain has TRBV14 and TRBJ2-3; 14 bases fit TRBD2. Germline V gene lookup returns CDR1 SGHDN and CDR2 FVKESK. The CDR3 consists of 18 residues. Trimming removed 2 bases from V and 2 bases from J; junction bases left unmatched: 6. CDR3 sequence reads: CASSQNRLAGGITDTQYF. CDR3 bases: TGTGCCAGCAGCCAAAATCGACTAGCGGGGGGGATCACAGATACGCAGTATTTT.

The chain employs TRBV11-3 and TRBJ1-1; no clear D gene. V gave up 5 bases and J gave up 0 bases, with 7 bases separating them. The CDR3 is 13 residues long. Looked up from germline, CDR1 is SGHNT and CDR2 is YENEEA. The CDR3 DNA sequence: TGTGCCAGCAGCCCCGGGGTGAACACTGAAGCTTTCTTT. Residues: CASSPGVNTEAFF.

This clone was seen more than once but under ten times. The sample carries other DNA sequences with the same CDR3. The CDR3 DNA reads as TGCGCCAGCAGCTTACCGGGCACTGAAGCTTTCTTT. It yields the protein CASSLPGTEAFF. This chain joins TRBV5-1 and TRBJ1-1, with D unresolved. Trimming pared 2 bases from V and 4 bases from J, leaving 6 bases between. Germline CDR1 SGHRS, CDR2 YFSETQ. There are 12 residues in the CDR3. The full variable domain, with the rest looked up from reference TRBV5-1 and TRBJ1-1, is KAGVTQTPRYLIKTRGQQVTLSCSPISGHRSVSWYQQTPGQGLQFLFEYFSETQRNKGNFPGRFSGRQFSNSRSEMNVSTLELGDSALYLCASSLPGTEAFFGQGTRLTVV.

This clone was counted between two and nine times. The chain has TRBV6-5 and TRBJ1-1; weak D call: TRBD1 (6 bases). The V end lost 6 bases, the J end lost 1 base, and 15 bases lay between the germline ends. Per germline, CDR1 MNHEY and CDR2 SVGAGI. CDR3 length equals 15 residues. The CDR3 reads CASRGTRDRNTEAFF. The CDR3 DNA is TGTGCCAGCAGAGGGACACGGGATCGGAACACTGAAGCTTTCTTT.

This chain connects TRBV7-3 to TRBJ2-1; a possible D gene is TRBD1 (6 bases). This CDR3 comprises 16 residues. Trimming left V 5 bases short and J 3 bases short, with 17 bases between. The V gene's germline CDR1 is SGHTA and CDR2 FQGTGA. The CDR3 spells CASSPSQGILYNEQFF. The CDR3 DNA sequence: TGTGCCAGCAGCCCCAGCCAGGGGATCCTCTACAATGAGCAGTTCTTC.

As for this clone: At one end the junction does not follow the germline gene, possibly because of a read error. Other DNA sequences in the sample encode the same CDR3. The chain joins TRBV11-2 to TRBJ2-7, with TRBD1 matching 7 bases. Germline CDR1 and CDR2: SGHAT and FQNNGV. CDR3 length: 13 residues. The CDR3 bases are TGTGCCAGCAGCCTAGACAGGGATTACGAGCAGTACTTC. It translates to CASSLDRDYEQYF. The complete variable domain, with remaining parts taken from reference TRBV11-2 and TRBJ2-7, reads EAGVAQSPRYKIIEKRQSVAFWCNPISGHATLYWYQQILGQGPKLLIQFQNNGVVDDSQLPKDRFSAERLKGVDSTLKIQPAKLEDSAVYLCASSLDRDYEQYFGPGTRLTVT.

The V and J genes are TRBV11-1 and TRBJ2-5; 9 nucleotides agree with TRBD2. Germline V CDR1 and CDR2: SGHAT, FQDESV (reference sequence). The CDR3 is 18 residues long. V lost 0 bases and J lost 2; bases outside the gene matches: 10. CDR3 protein: CASSLAPGTAGGQETQYF. CDR3 DNA sequence: TGTGCCAGCAGCTTAGCGCCAGGGACAGCGGGGGGTCAAGAGACCCAGTACTTC. Supplemented by reference TRBV11-1 and TRBJ2-5, the full variable domain reads EAEVAQSPRYKITEKSQAVAFWCDPISGHATLYWYRQILGQGPELLVQFQDESVVDDSQLPKDRFSAERLKGVDSTLKIQPAELGDSAMYLCASSLAPGTAGGQETQYFGPGTRLLVL.

This clone occurred a few times. The chain is built from TRBV7-9 and TRBJ1-2; the match to TRBD1 covers 12 bases. Germline CDR1 reads SEHNR; CDR2 reads FQNEAQ (reference sequence). CDR3 size: 17 residues. The junction had 8 bases not matched to a gene; V was cut back by 0 bases and J by 6 bases. CDR3 amino acids: CASSLAGTGGAHHGYTF. The CDR3 nucleotides are TGTGCCAGCAGCTTAGCGGGGACAGGGGGCGCACACCATGGCTACACCTTC. The whole variable domain, remainder taken from reference TRBV7-9 and TRBJ1-2, is DTGVSQNPRHKITKRGQNVTFRCDPISEHNRLYWYRQTLGQGPEFLTYFQNEAQLEKSRLLSDRFSAERPKGSFSTLEIQRTEQGDSAMYLCASSLAGTGGAHHGYTFGSGTRLTVV.

V is TRBV19 and J is TRBJ1-2; 11 positions match TRBD1. V was clipped by 3 bases and J by 7 bases; unmatched bases: 10. This CDR3 spans 16 amino acids. The V gene's germline CDR1 is LNHDA and CDR2 SQIVND (reference sequence). CDR3 loop: CASSIDMGQGVGGYTF. The CDR3 nucleotides read TGTGCCAGTAGTATTGATATGGGACAGGGGGTAGGTGGCTACACCTTC. Together with reference TRBV19 and TRBJ1-2, the CDR3 gives the full variable domain: DGGITQSPKYLFRKEGQNVTLSCEQNLNHDAMYWYRQDPGQGLRLIYYSQIVNDFQKGDIAEGYSVSREKKESFPLTVTSAQKNPTAFYLCASSIDMGQGVGGYTFGSGTRLTVV.

The chain uses TRBV19 and TRBJ1-2; D perhaps matches TRBD1 (6 bases). The V end lost 6 bases, the J end lost 8 bases, and 22 bases lay between the germline ends. From germline, CDR1 is LNHDA and CDR2 SQIVND (reference sequence). The CDR3 spans 15 residues. CDR3 nucleotide sequence: TGTGCCAGTAGCACCCAACAGGGTGTTGTCTTCGGCTACACCTTC. It yields the protein CASSTQQGVVFGYTF.

This sequence joins TRBV5-1 and TRBJ1-2; TRBD1 might be the D (6 bases). V lost 0 bases, J lost 8 bases, and 14 bases lay in between. From germline, CDR1 is SGHRS and CDR2 YFSETQ. The CDR3 is 14 amino acids. The CDR3 DNA reads as TGCGCCAGCAGCTTGGACCAAACAGGGTTAGGCTACACCTTC. Residues: CASSLDQTGLGYTF.

Here the CDR3 reads CASSQGGDAGDFQYF. In DNA form, the CDR3 reads TGCGCCAGCAGCCAGGGAGGGGACGCAGGGGACTTTCAGTACTTC. The chain combines TRBV5-1 with TRBJ2-4, with TRBD2 as a possible D gene (7 bases). CDR1 is SGHRS and CDR2 is YFSETQ in the germline V gene. The CDR3 consists of 15 residues. Trimming left V 4 bases short and J 11 bases short, with 22 bases between.

V and J are TRBV12-3 or TRBV12-4 and TRBJ1-4; D is ambiguous. The CDR3 length is 13 residues. With 2 bases removed from V and 4 bases from J, the gap between germline ends came to 5 bases. The CDR3 spells CASSLTVNEKLFF. The CDR3, as DNA: TGTGCCAGCAGTTTAACAGTTAATGAAAAACTGTTTTTT.

The chain uses TRBV5-4 and TRBJ1-4; D remains ambiguous. The germline V and J ends were trimmed by 2 bases and 5 bases, with 10 bases remaining between them. Looked up from germline, CDR1 is SGHNT and CDR2 is YYREEE (reference sequence). This CDR3 spans 14 amino acids. CDR3 residues: CASSFVRPNEKLFF. For the CDR3, the DNA is TGTGCCAGCAGCTTTGTCAGGCCGAATGAAAAACTGTTTTTT.

A remark on this clone: The same CDR3 arises from other DNA sequences in this sample as well. V and J are TRBV15 and TRBJ1-2; D call uncertain. CDR1 LNHNV and CDR2 YYDKDF come from the germline V gene (reference sequence). This CDR3 is 14 amino acids long. The V end lost 1 base, the J end lost 4 bases, and 10 bases lay between the germline ends. CDR3 DNA sequence: TGTGCCACCAGCAGAGGGGAGGGATCCTATGGCTACACCTTC. Encoded protein: CATSRGEGSYGYTF.

This clone appeared once. J is TRBJ2-3 and V is TRBV3-1 (or the pseudogene TRBV3-2), with D perhaps TRBD2 (6 bases). CDR3 length: 16 residues. Germline V gene data show CDR1 as LGHDT and CDR2 as YNNKEL (reference sequence). The V and J ends lost 1 base and 1 base respectively, with 12 bases between them. This chain's CDR3 is CASSQGPSAGTDTQYF. As DNA, the CDR3 is TGTGCCAGCAGCCAAGGCCCTAGCGCGGGCACAGATACGCAGTATTTT.

This clone was picked up a small number of times. V gene TRBV5-1 combines with J gene TRBJ1-4, with D possibly TRBD1 on 5 matching bases. In germline, CDR1 is SGHRS, CDR2 YFSETQ. V was cut by 3 bases and J by 2 bases, with 8 bases left in between. This CDR3 comprises 14 residues. The CDR3 here is CASSSQGTNEKLFF. The DNA for the CDR3 is TGCGCCAGCAGCTCCCAGGGTACTAATGAAAAACTGTTTTTT.

This chain connects TRBV5-4 to TRBJ1-3; tentative D call: TRBD1 (5 bases). Germline V lookup: CDR1 SGHNT, CDR2 YYREEE (reference sequence). Trimming took off 2 bases at V and 1 base at J, with 7 bases between the two ends. This CDR3 comprises 14 residues. The CDR3 spells CASSFQGSGNTIYF. Written as DNA, the CDR3 is TGTGCCAGCAGCTTTCAGGGTTCTGGAAACACCATATATTTT.

J is TRBJ1-2 and V is TRBV5-4; TRBD1 agrees at 9 bases. This CDR3 spans 13 amino acids. Looked up from germline, CDR1 is SGHNT and CDR2 is YYREEE (reference sequence). V lost 2 bases to trimming and J lost 6 bases; unmatched junction nucleotides: 2. The CDR3 sequence is CASSFTGGDGYTF. Written as DNA, the CDR3 is TGTGCCAGCAGCTTCACAGGGGGCGATGGCTACACCTTC.

V is TRBV5-1 and J is TRBJ2-7; D gene unclear. The CDR3 runs 14 residues. Trimming left V 0 bases short and J 4 bases short, with 11 bases between. The germline CDR1 and CDR2 sequences are SGHRS and YFSETQ. The CDR3: CASSLAGTGYEQYF. DNA of the CDR3: TGCGCCAGCAGCTTGGCAGGCACCGGATACGAGCAGTACTTC.

The chain couples TRBV7-9 to TRBJ1-1, with D possibly being TRBD1 (6 bases). V was shortened by 4 bases and J by 4 bases, with 13 bases between the two germline ends. The CDR3 covers 14 residues. Per germline, CDR1 SEHNR and CDR2 FQNEAQ (reference sequence). In DNA, the CDR3 is TGTGCCAGCAGCTCACAGGGAGGGGGCACTGAAGCTTTCTTT. It encodes CASSSQGGGTEAFF.

The rearrangement uses TRBV6-5 and TRBJ1-4; maybe TRBD1 (5 bases). The CDR3 loop spans 13 amino acids. The germline V gene has CDR1 MNHEY and CDR2 SVGAGI. V was cut by 8 bases and J by 8 bases, with 15 bases left in between. CDR3 DNA: TGTGCCAGCGCGGGGGGGATGCGAGAAAAACTGTTTTTT. Amino acid sequence: CASAGGMREKLFF.

The J gene is TRBJ1-2, the V gene TRBV7-9; 7 positions match TRBD1. The J segment lost 6 bases and the V segment lost 5 bases, leaving 15 bases of the junction unmatched. Germline CDR1 SEHNR, CDR2 FQNEAQ (reference sequence). The CDR3 is 16 amino acids. Here the CDR3 reads CASSLHTGAERNGYTF. For the CDR3, the DNA is TGTGCCAGCAGCCTGCATACAGGGGCCGAGAGAAATGGCTACACCTTC.

The rearrangement joins TRBV30 to TRBJ2-7, with a tentative D call TRBD2 (5 bases). CDR3 length equals 13 residues. CDR1 is GTSNPN and CDR2 is SVGIG in the germline V gene (reference sequence). V lost 1 base and J 6 bases, leaving 13 bases between the germline ends. The CDR3 protein is CAWSGTGWGEQYF. Written as DNA, the CDR3 is TGTGCCTGGAGTGGGACGGGATGGGGCGAGCAGTACTTC.

This clone was recorded once. This rearrangement joins TRBV3-1 (or the pseudogene TRBV3-2) to TRBJ1-2; 7 nucleotides agree with TRBD1. This CDR3 has 12 residues. The ends lost 2 bases at V and 14 bases at J; junction bases unmatched: 8. CDR1 and CDR2 from the germline V gene are LGHDT and YNNKEL (reference sequence). DNA of the CDR3: TGTGCCAGCAGCCAATCCGACAGGGTAGAAACCTTC. It encodes CASSQSDRVETF.

The rearrangement uses TRBV6-6 and TRBJ2-4, with 10 bases fitting TRBD2. The CDR3 is 18 amino acids. CDR1 is MNHNY, CDR2 SVGAGI, per germline (reference sequence). After removal of 5 bases from V and 6 bases from J, the junction contained 16 bases not matched to a gene. The CDR3 sequence: CASSLILSGGTGGNIQYF. Here the CDR3 DNA reads TGTGCCAGCAGTCTCATTCTTAGCGGGGGGACCGGGGGAAACATTCAGTACTTC.

J is TRBJ2-7 and V is TRBV5-4; TRBD1 matches at 9 bases. This CDR3 spans 14 amino acids. The V gene's germline CDR1 is SGHNT and CDR2 YYREEE (reference sequence). The V segment lost 2 bases and the J segment 6 bases; nucleotides outside the gene matches: 6. The CDR3 reads CASSLQGARGEQYF. CDR3 nucleotide sequence: TGTGCCAGCAGCTTACAGGGGGCAAGGGGCGAGCAGTACTTC.

The rearrangement links TRBV4-2 to TRBJ1-5, with 11 positions matching TRBD1. Germline trimming cut 4 bases from V and 4 bases from J; bases unmatched to any gene: 6. CDR3 size: 16 residues. Germline CDR1 LGHNA, CDR2 YNFKEQ. CDR3 DNA sequence: TGTGCCAGCAGCCGGACCGGGACAGGGGGGAATCAGCCCCAGCATTTT. This codes for CASSRTGTGGNQPQHF.